The 27 T cell receptor beta chains in this list originate from one sample, sequenced in a study of low-dose radiotherapy and immunotherapy resistance in tumors. Time point here: after trial treatment. Treatment noted: LDRT plus nivolumab, ipilimumab, low-dose cyclophosphamide and aspirin (RACIN trial). PCR amplification of the TCRs was performed with Phusion for 20 PCR cycles, and it relied on a constant-region primer together with a V-primer adapter. TCRdb fed the reads into MiXCR, producing one record per CDR3 protein. This sample has about 52,000 distinct CDR3 sequences, with around a third found just once. The source was PBMCs, collected after low-dose radiotherapy plus immunotherapy. The receptors originated from a male donor with rectosigmoid adenocarcinoma.

The sample holds many counts of this clonotype. This rearrangement joins TRBV29-1 to TRBJ1-1, with TRBD1 as a possible D gene (6 bases). The CDR3 is made up of 15 amino acids. Trimming pared 6 bases from V and 0 bases from J, leaving 17 bases between. Per germline, CDR1 SQVTM and CDR2 ANQGSEA. DNA for the CDR3: TGCAGCGTAAGACAGGCCATCGGGGTGAACACTGAAGCTTTCTTT. Protein product: CSVRQAIGVNTEAFF.

The rearrangement uses TRBV12-3 or TRBV12-4 and TRBJ2-7; D may be TRBD2 (6 bases). With 6 bases removed from V and 1 base from J, the gap between germline ends came to 7 bases. This CDR3 spans 12 amino acids. Written as DNA, the CDR3 is TGTGCCAGCAGGACTAGTTCCTACGAGCAGTACTTC. Translating it yields CASRTSSYEQYF.

This clonotype was recorded many times. The gene calls are TRBV9 and TRBJ2-1; D might be TRBD1 (6 bases). V was clipped by 2 bases and J by 7 bases, with 10 bases between them. Germline V gene sequence: CDR1 SGDLS, CDR2 YYNGEE. This CDR3 has 13 amino acids. The CDR3 DNA follows: TGTGCCAGCAGCGTCATCCAGGGGAATGAGCAGTTCTTC. This sequence encodes CASSVIQGNEQFF.

This clonotype was recorded many times. The chain joins TRBV6-2 or TRBV6-3 to TRBJ1-2; TRBD1 matches at 9 bases. CDR3 length: 15 amino acids. The germline V gene has CDR1 MNHEY and CDR2 SVGEGT. Germline trimming cut 6 bases from V and 3 bases from J; bases unmatched to any gene: 8. The CDR3 is CASSDPRTGDYGYTF. As DNA, the CDR3 is TGTGCCAGCAGCGACCCGAGGACAGGGGACTATGGCTACACCTTC.

The V and J genes are TRBV7-9 and TRBJ2-3; TRBD1 aligns across 11 bases. CDR3 length equals 16 residues. Trimming cost V 5 bases and J 2 bases; bases outside gene matches: 6. Germline CDR1 SEHNR, CDR2 FQNEAQ (reference sequence). CDR3 sequence (DNA): TGTGCCAGCAGCACGCGGGACAGGGGGAACACAGATACGCAGTATTTT. It specifies CASSTRDRGNTDTQYF.

The V gene is TRBV29-1, the J gene TRBJ1-1; no reliable D call. Germline lookup yields CDR1 SQVTM and CDR2 ANQGSEA. V lost 3 bases to trimming and J lost 1 base, with 15 bases between them. The CDR3 contains 15 residues. In DNA form, the CDR3 reads TGCAGCGTTGACTCCAGGTTCTCAGGGAACACTGAAGCTTTCTTT. This gives the protein CSVDSRFSGNTEAFF.

This clonotype has a count of ten or more. This rearrangement joins TRBV20-1 to TRBJ2-5, with 12 positions matching TRBD1. Germline loops: CDR1 DFQATT, CDR2 SNEGSKA (reference sequence). V dropped 3 bases and J dropped 5; count of bases not matched to a gene: 7. CDR3 length equals 15 residues. CDR3 residues: CSASPGTGGKETQYF. The CDR3 bases are TGCAGTGCTAGTCCTGGGACAGGGGGCAAGGAGACCCAGTACTTC.

This clonotype was found many times. V gene TRBV3-1 combines with J gene TRBJ1-5; 7 positions agree with TRBD1. The CDR3 sequence is 13 residues long. J gave up 9 bases and V 5 bases, and 7 bases lay outside the gene matches. Germline V lookup: CDR1 LGHDT, CDR2 YNNKEL (reference sequence). The CDR3 bases are TGTGCCAGCAGCTCAACAGGGGAAGGGCCCCAGCATTTT. It specifies CASSSTGEGPQHF.

This clonotype was counted at least ten times. At one boundary the junction diverges from the germline segment, which might be a read error. Written as DNA, the CDR3 is TGTGCCAGCGAAACATCCGGGACAGGGTATGACTTC. As protein: CASETSGTGYDF. This rearrangement joins TRBV2 to TRBJ2-7; TRBD1 matches at 9 bases. The CDR3 loop spans 12 amino acids. CDR1 is SNHLY and CDR2 is FYNNEI in the germline V gene.

This clonotype was detected many times. The chain joins TRBV12-3 or TRBV12-4 to TRBJ2-7; TRBD2 might be the D (6 bases). The CDR3 extends over 13 amino acids. V shed 5 bases and J shed 3 bases, with 11 bases lying between them. The CDR3 DNA sequence: TGTGCCAGCAGTCGTCGGGACTTCTACGAGCAGTACTTC. Protein: CASSRRDFYEQYF.

The chain joins TRBV10-3 to TRBJ2-7, with D possibly being TRBD1 (5 bases). The germline V gene has CDR1 ENHRY and CDR2 SYGVKD. The CDR3 sequence is 14 residues long. Between the trimmed V and J ends, which lost 6 bases and 0 bases, there was a span of 12 bases. The DNA for the CDR3 is TGTGCCATCAGCCCGACAGTTTTCTCCTACGAGCAGTACTTC. Translation gives CAISPTVFSYEQYF.

The chain carries TRBV19 and TRBJ1-1; D may be TRBD1 (6 bases). The length of the CDR3 is 14 residues. Trimming shortened V by 5 bases and J by 0 bases, and 10 bases separated the two germline ends. Per germline, CDR1 LNHDA and CDR2 SQIVND (reference sequence). The DNA for the CDR3 is TGTGCCAGTAGTGGGGGACACCTGAACACTGAAGCTTTCTTT. Translation gives CASSGGHLNTEAFF.

The V gene is TRBV20-1, the J gene TRBJ1-2, with 7 positions matching TRBD1. Germline V gives CDR1 DFQATT, CDR2 SNEGSKA (reference sequence). The CDR3 is 15 amino acids. Trimming cost V 6 bases and J 7 bases; bases outside gene matches: 17. CDR3 in amino acids: CSATDRDVKIGGYTF. The CDR3 DNA reads as TGCAGTGCGACCGACAGGGATGTCAAGATAGGTGGCTACACCTTC.

The rearrangement links TRBV27 to TRBJ2-1; 9 positions match TRBD1. Losses at the gene ends were 3 bases for V and 6 bases for J; bases not matched to a gene: 12. The CDR3 sequence is 17 residues long. Germline CDR1 MNHEY, CDR2 SMNVEV (reference sequence). The CDR3 is CASSFYQQGANVNEQFF. CDR3 bases: TGTGCCAGCAGTTTCTATCAACAGGGGGCTAACGTCAATGAGCAGTTCTTC.

This clonotype was observed at least ten times. This sequence joins TRBV28 and TRBJ2-3; maybe TRBD2 (6 bases). V lost 6 bases and J 0 bases, leaving 16 bases between the germline ends. The germline V gene has CDR1 MDHEN and CDR2 SYDVKM. The CDR3 sequence is 16 residues long. The CDR3 region is CASSRKGLSSTDTQYF. Here the CDR3 DNA reads TGTGCCAGCAGCCGAAAAGGACTAAGTAGCACAGATACGCAGTATTTT.

This clonotype was recorded at least ten times. The chain recombines TRBV12-3 or TRBV12-4 with TRBJ2-5; 8 bases are shared with TRBD2. Germline trimming cut 8 bases from V and 1 base from J; bases unmatched to any gene: 6. The CDR3 extends over 14 amino acids. The CDR3 here is CASSPGGGQETQYF. The CDR3 nucleotides are TGTGCCAGCTCCCCGGGGGGGGGCCAAGAGACCCAGTACTTC.

Concerning this clonotype itself: One junction end disagrees with the germline gene, perhaps due to a read error. The rearrangement uses TRBV5-3 and TRBJ2-3, with D perhaps TRBD1 or TRBD2 (5 bases each). TRBV5-3 is reported as an ORF; its role is uncertain. This CDR3 is 16 amino acids long. For the CDR3, the DNA is TGTGCCAGCAGCTTACGGGGCGGGTCCCACACAGATACGCAGTATTTT. Residues: CASSLRGGSHTDTQYF.

The chain recombines TRBV28 with TRBJ2-3; 8 bases agree with TRBD2. CDR3 length equals 17 residues. Unmatched junction bases numbered 12, after V lost 5 bases and J lost 2 bases. Germline V gene data show CDR1 as MDHEN and CDR2 as SYDVKM. DNA of the CDR3: TGTGCCAGCAGTCAACTAGCGGTCAACACCCCCACAGATACGCAGTATTTT. Amino acids: CASSQLAVNTPTDTQYF.

The DNA of the CDR3 is TGCAGTGCTAGAGAGGGCCTCCGGGACCTAACCCCCAATGAGCAGTTCTTC. Residues: CSAREGLRDLTPNEQFF. This chain links TRBV20-1 with TRBJ2-1, with D perhaps assigned TRBD1 or TRBD2 (5 bases each). There are 17 residues in the CDR3. Trimming took 0 bases from V and 6 from J, leaving 21 bases between them. Germline loops: CDR1 DFQATT, CDR2 SNEGSKA (reference sequence).

J is TRBJ2-7 and V is TRBV5-1; D is uncertain. The CDR3 is 16 amino acids. V lost 0 bases, J lost 7 bases, and 20 bases lay in between. Germline-derived CDR1 and CDR2 are SGHRS and YFSETQ. CDR3 sequence: CASSLEDLGFVREQYF. CDR3 DNA: TGCGCCAGCAGCTTGGAGGATCTTGGATTCGTGAGGGAGCAGTACTTC.

A single count supports this clonotype. The J gene is TRBJ2-7, the V gene TRBV14; no reliable D call. Germline V gives CDR1 SGHDN, CDR2 FVKESK. The CDR3 has 15 amino acids. Trimming removed 0 bases at V and 0 bases at J, with 9 bases between. The chain's CDR3 is CASSQEWSASYEQYF. The CDR3 DNA reads TGTGCCAGCAGCCAAGAATGGTCAGCCTCCTACGAGCAGTACTTC. The full variable domain, in which reference TRBV14 and TRBJ2-7 provide the parts outside the CDR3, is EAGVTQFPSHSVIEKGQTVTLRCDPISGHDNLYWYRRVMGKEIKFLLHFVKESKQDESGMPNNRFLAERTGGTYSTLKVQPAELEDSGVYFCASSQEWSASYEQYFGPGTRLTVT.

The chain combines TRBV28 with TRBJ2-6; D is undetermined. Germline CDR1 and CDR2: MDHEN and SYDVKM. Trimming stripped 5 bases from V and 4 bases from J, with 18 bases between. The CDR3 has 17 residues. Here the CDR3 reads CASSESGGLGGANVLTF. As DNA, the CDR3 is TGTGCCAGCAGTGAATCGGGTGGCCTGGGAGGGGCCAACGTCCTGACTTTC.

This clonotype has ten or more counts. This chain connects TRBV6-2 or TRBV6-3 to TRBJ2-5; perhaps TRBD1 as D (6 bases). Per germline, CDR1 MNHEY and CDR2 SVGEGT. With 2 bases removed from V and 3 bases from J, the gap between germline ends came to 19 bases. This CDR3 region has 17 residues. For the CDR3, the DNA is TGTGCCAGCAGTTACGATGCCTTGGACAGAAAGAAAGAGACCCAGTACTTC. Translated, it gives CASSYDALDRKKETQYF.

This clonotype was seen ten or more times. The V call is TRBV27, the J call TRBJ2-5; 8 bases align to TRBD2. Germline trimming cut 8 bases from V and 5 bases from J; bases unmatched to any gene: 10. Germline CDR1 and CDR2: MNHEY and SMNVEV (reference sequence). The CDR3 is 14 amino acids. DNA for the CDR3: TGTGCCAGCTCCTTAGGAGCGGGGGTGGAGACCCAGTACTTC. It encodes CASSLGAGVETQYF.

The J gene is TRBJ2-1, the V gene TRBV18, with 10 nucleotides matching TRBD2. The CDR3 has 17 residues. The junction had 4 bases not matched to a gene; V was cut back by 2 bases and J by 0 bases. Germline CDR1 reads KGHSH; CDR2 reads LQKENI. The CDR3 DNA follows: TGTGCCAGCTCACCAGGGACTAGCGCCGGCTCCTACAATGAGCAGTTCTTC. The encoded protein is CASSPGTSAGSYNEQFF.

In its sample, this clonotype was seen many times. The junction does not match germline at one end; this may be a read error. The V call is TRBV7-2, the J call TRBJ2-7, with D unresolved. The CDR3 runs 11 residues. Germline values: CDR1 SGHTA, CDR2 FQGNSA. The CDR3 here is CASSVAHEQYF. For the CDR3, the DNA is TGTGCCAGCAGCGTAGCCCACGAGCAGTACTTC.

The V gene is TRBV28, the J gene TRBJ2-7, with 12 bases identical to TRBD2. The CDR3 loop spans 15 amino acids. V lost 5 bases and J lost 7; bases outside the gene matches: 9. Germline CDR1 MDHEN, CDR2 SYDVKM. DNA for the CDR3: TGTGCCAGCAGTCCGGGTGGACTAGCGGGAAGTGAGCAGTACTTC. It codes for CASSPGGLAGSEQYF.